The clone carrying this T cell receptor beta chain was detected ten times or more. What it recognizes is unknown. The record originates from a study of T cells in Graves' hyperthyroidism and ophthalmopathy. Points from the study as a whole: Most clonotypes expanded in the thyroid (above 0.001) were also present in blood.

The investigators amplified TCR beta CDR3 regions from RNA transcripts. When the TCR CDR3 underwent first-round RT-PCR, the HTBI primer set was used. Using its own MiXCR run on the multiplex PCR reads, TCRdb lists one record per CDR3 protein. The sample yields roughly 280,000 distinct CDR3 sequences, over 15% seen once. The CDR3 sequence is 13 residues long. The V gene lost 8 bases and the J gene lost 2 bases, with 10 bases spanning the gap. Per germline, CDR1 SNHLY and CDR2 FYNNEI. This clonotype originated in a woman aged 55-75 years with Graves' ophthalmopathy. The specimen sequenced was blood. V and J are TRBV2 and TRBJ2-1; weak D call: TRBD1 (6 bases). The CDR3 spells CASGTSAYNEQFF. The CDR3 nucleotides are TGTGCCAGCGGGACATCCGCCTACAATGAGCAGTTCTTC.